The subject of this entry is one T cell receptor (beta chain). What it recognizes is unknown. V lost 5 bases, J lost 7 bases, and 7 bases stayed unmatched. CDR3 length: 15 amino acids. CDR1 is SGHAT and CDR2 is FQNNGV in the germline V gene. The study ran the assay at deep level. The sorted-subset replicate PCRs were given 150 to 200 ng DNA, which is about 30,000 T cell genomes. Clones were read by immunoSEQ multiplex PCR, and TCRdb kept only the in-frame ones, dropping some. The table has fewer than 800,000 clones, roughly nine tenths seen once. The naive CD8 subset, CD45RO-negative cells positively selected for CCR7, excluded terminally differentiated effector memory CD45RA+ cells. Only Caucasian adults living in Nashville, Tennessee served as donors. The data were taken from a study of shared clonotypes between healthy human individuals. Study-level findings and limits: Relative to memory subsets, naive subsets generally showed larger estimated richness.

The receptor was derived from a man aged 25-40 years in good health. J is TRBJ2-1 and V is TRBV11-2, with 11 bases matching TRBD2. Material for sequencing was naive CD8+ T cells sorted from blood. The CDR3 spells CASSQLAGVFNEQFF. Here the CDR3 DNA reads TGTGCCAGCAGCCAACTAGCGGGAGTTTTTAATGAGCAGTTCTTC.